This TCR beta chain emerged from a study of T cell responses to AZD1222 COVID-19 vaccine. This CDR3 spans 17 amino acids. V gave up 1 base and J gave up 6 bases, with 19 bases separating them. Per germline, CDR1 LGHDT and CDR2 YNNKEL (reference sequence). Profiling relied on immunoSEQ multiplex PCR, and the TCRdb table lists in-frame clones only, not all of them. The sample contains 150,000 to 200,000 clones, 80% to 95% of which appear only once. Timing groups of about 4 and about 12 weeks for second doses were pooled. This receptor was identified in an adult who received the AZD1222 COVID-19 vaccine. This chain connects TRBV3-1 (or the pseudogene TRBV3-2) to TRBJ1-5; D gene ambiguous. The specimen was peripheral blood, collected 28 days after the second AZD1222 dose. Here the CDR3 DNA reads TGTGCCAGCAGCCAAGCGACGAGTGGGGATGACGTTCAGCCCCAGCATTTT. This encodes CASSQATSGDDVQPQHF.